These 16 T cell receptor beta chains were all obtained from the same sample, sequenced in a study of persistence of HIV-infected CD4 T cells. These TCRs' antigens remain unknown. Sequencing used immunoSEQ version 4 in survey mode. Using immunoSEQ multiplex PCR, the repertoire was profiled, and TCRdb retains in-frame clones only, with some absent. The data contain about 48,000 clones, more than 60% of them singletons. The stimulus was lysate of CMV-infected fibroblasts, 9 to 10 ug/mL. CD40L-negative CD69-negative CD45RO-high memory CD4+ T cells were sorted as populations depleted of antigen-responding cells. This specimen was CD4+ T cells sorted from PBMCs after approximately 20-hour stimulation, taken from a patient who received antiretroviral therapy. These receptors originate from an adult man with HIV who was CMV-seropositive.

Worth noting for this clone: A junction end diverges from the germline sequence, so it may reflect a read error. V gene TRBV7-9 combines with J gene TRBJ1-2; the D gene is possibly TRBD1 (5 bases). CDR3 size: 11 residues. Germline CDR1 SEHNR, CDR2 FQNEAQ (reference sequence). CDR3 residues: CASSMTEKRAF. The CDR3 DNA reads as TGTGCCAGCAGCATGACAGAAAAGAGAGCTTTC.

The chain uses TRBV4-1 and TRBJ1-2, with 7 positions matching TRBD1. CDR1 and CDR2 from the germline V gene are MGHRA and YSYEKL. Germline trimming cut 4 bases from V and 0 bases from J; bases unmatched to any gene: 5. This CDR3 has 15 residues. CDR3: CASSPGTATNYGYTF. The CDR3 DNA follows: TGCGCCAGCAGCCCTGGGACAGCCACTAACTATGGCTACACCTTC.

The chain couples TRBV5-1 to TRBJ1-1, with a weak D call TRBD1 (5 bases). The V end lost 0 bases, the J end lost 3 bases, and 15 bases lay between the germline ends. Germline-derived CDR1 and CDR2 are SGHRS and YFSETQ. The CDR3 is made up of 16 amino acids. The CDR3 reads CASSLVLRGWDTEAFF. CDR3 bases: TGCGCCAGCAGCTTGGTACTCCGGGGCTGGGACACTGAAGCTTTCTTT. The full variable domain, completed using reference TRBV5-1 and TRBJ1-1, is KAGVTQTPRYLIKTRGQQVTLSCSPISGHRSVSWYQQTPGQGLQFLFEYFSETQRNKGNFPGRFSGRQFSNSRSEMNVSTLELGDSALYLCASSLVLRGWDTEAFFGQGTRLTVV.

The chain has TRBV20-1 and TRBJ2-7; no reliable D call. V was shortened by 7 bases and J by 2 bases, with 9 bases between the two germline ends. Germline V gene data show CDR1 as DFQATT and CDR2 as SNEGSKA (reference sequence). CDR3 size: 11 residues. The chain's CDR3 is CSVDMAYEQYF. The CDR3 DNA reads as TGCAGTGTCGATATGGCCTACGAGCAGTACTTC.

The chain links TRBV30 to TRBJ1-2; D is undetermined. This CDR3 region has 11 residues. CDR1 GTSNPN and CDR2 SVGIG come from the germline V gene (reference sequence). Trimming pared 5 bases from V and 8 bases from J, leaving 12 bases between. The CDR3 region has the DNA TGTGCCTGGGACATGGGGTACGGCTACACCTTC. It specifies CAWDMGYGYTF.

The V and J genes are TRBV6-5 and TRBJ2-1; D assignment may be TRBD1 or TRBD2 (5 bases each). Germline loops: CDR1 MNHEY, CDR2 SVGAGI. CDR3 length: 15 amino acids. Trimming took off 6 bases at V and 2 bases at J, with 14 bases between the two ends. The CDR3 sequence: CASSGPGPTYNEQFF. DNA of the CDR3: TGTGCCAGCAGCGGACCGGGACCAACCTACAATGAGCAGTTCTTC.

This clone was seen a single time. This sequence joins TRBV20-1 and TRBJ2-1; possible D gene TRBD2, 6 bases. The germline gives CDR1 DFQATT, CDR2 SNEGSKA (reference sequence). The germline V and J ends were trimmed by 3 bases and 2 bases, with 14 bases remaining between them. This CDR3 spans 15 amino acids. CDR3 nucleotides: TGCAGTGCTAGTGGGGGGTTTGGAGCCTACAATGAGCAGTTCTTC. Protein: CSASGGFGAYNEQFF.

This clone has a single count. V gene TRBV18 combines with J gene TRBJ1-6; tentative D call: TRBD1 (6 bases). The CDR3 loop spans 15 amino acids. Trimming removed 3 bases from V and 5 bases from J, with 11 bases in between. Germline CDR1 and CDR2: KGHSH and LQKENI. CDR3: CASSPSGQNNSPLHF. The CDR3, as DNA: TGTGCCAGCTCACCGAGCGGACAGAATAATTCACCCCTCCACTTT.

CDR3 loop: CASSPRQGDYYNEQFF. In nucleotides, the CDR3 is TGTGCCAGCAGCCCCCGACAGGGAGATTACTACAATGAGCAGTTCTTC. The V gene is TRBV11-3, the J gene TRBJ2-1, with TRBD1 matching over 7 bases. Germline V gene data show CDR1 as SGHNT and CDR2 as YENEEA. V was clipped by 5 bases and J by 3 bases; unmatched bases: 10. The CDR3 loop spans 16 amino acids. The complete variable domain, with remaining parts taken from reference TRBV11-3 and TRBJ2-1, reads EAGVVQSPRYKIIEKKQPVAFWCNPISGHNTLYWYLQNLGQGPELLIRYENEEAVDDSQLPKDRFSAERLKGVDSTLKIQPAELGDSAVYLCASSPRQGDYYNEQFFGPGTRLTVL.

The CDR3 region has the DNA TGCGCCAGCAGCCAGGAAAAGATCGGGACCGGTGAAGCTTTCTTT. It encodes CASSQEKIGTGEAFF. This sequence joins TRBV4-3 and TRBJ1-1, with a possible D match to TRBD1 (5 bases). The CDR3 contains 15 residues. CDR1 and CDR2 (germline): LGHNA, YSLEER. Trimming took 3 bases from V and 7 from J, leaving 18 bases between them.

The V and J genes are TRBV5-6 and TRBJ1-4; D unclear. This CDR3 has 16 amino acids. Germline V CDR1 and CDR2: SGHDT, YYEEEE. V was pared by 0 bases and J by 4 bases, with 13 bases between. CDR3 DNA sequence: TGTGCCAGCAGCTTGGAACGGGCATTCCTTAATGAAAAACTGTTTTTT. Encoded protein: CASSLERAFLNEKLFF.

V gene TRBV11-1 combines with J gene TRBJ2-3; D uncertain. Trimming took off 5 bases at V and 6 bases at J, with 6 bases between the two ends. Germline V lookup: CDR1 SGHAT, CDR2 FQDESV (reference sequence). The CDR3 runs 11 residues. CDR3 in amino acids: CASSEWDTQYF. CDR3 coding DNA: TGTGCCAGCAGCGAGTGGGATACGCAGTATTTT.

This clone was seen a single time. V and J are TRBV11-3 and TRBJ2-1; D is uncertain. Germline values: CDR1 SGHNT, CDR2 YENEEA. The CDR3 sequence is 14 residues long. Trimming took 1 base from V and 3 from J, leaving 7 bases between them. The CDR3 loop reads CASSLGGLYNEQFF. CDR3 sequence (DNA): TGTGCCAGCAGCTTAGGTGGGCTCTACAATGAGCAGTTCTTC. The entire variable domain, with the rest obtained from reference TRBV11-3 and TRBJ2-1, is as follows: EAGVVQSPRYKIIEKKQPVAFWCNPISGHNTLYWYLQNLGQGPELLIRYENEEAVDDSQLPKDRFSAERLKGVDSTLKIQPAELGDSAVYLCASSLGGLYNEQFFGPGTRLTVL.

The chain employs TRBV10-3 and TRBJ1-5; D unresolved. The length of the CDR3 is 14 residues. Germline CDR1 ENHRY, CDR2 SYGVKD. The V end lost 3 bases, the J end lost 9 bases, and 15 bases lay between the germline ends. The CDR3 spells CAISDRGREGPQHF. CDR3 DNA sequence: TGTGCCATCAGTGATAGAGGGCGAGAGGGGCCCCAGCATTTT.

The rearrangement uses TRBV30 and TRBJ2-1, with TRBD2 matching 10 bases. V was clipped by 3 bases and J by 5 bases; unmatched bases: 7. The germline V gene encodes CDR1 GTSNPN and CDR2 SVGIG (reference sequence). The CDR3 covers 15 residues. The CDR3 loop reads CAWSGGLAVNNEQFF. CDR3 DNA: TGTGCCTGGAGCGGTGGACTAGCGGTAAACAATGAGCAGTTCTTC.

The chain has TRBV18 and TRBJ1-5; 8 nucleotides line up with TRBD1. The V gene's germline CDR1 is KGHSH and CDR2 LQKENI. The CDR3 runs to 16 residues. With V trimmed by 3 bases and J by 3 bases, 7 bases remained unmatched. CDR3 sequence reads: CASSPARTGSNQPQHF. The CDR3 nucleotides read TGTGCCAGCTCACCGGCTCGGACAGGGTCCAATCAGCCCCAGCATTTT.